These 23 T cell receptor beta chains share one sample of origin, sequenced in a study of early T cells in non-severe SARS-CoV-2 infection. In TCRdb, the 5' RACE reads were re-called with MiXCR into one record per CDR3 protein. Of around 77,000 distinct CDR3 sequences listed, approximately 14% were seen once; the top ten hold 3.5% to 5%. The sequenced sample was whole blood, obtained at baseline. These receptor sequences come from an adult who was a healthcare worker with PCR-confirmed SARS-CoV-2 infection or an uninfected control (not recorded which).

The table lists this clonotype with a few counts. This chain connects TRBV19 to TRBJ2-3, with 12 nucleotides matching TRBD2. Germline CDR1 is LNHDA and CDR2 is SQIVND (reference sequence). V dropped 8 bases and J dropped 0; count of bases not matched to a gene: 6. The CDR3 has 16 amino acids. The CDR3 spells CASGDGLAGSTDTQYF. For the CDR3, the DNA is TGTGCCAGTGGGGACGGACTAGCGGGGAGCACAGATACGCAGTATTTT. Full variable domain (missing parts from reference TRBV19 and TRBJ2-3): DGGITQSPKYLFRKEGQNVTLSCEQNLNHDAMYWYRQDPGQGLRLIYYSQIVNDFQKGDIAEGYSVSREKKESFPLTVTSAQKNPTAFYLCASGDGLAGSTDTQYFGPGTRLTVL.

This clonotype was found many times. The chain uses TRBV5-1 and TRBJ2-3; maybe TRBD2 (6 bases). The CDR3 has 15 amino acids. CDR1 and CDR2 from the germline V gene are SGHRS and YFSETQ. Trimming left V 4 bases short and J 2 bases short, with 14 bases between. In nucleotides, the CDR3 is TGCGCCAGCAGCCCGGACACGGGAGACACAGATACGCAGTATTTT. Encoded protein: CASSPDTGDTDTQYF.

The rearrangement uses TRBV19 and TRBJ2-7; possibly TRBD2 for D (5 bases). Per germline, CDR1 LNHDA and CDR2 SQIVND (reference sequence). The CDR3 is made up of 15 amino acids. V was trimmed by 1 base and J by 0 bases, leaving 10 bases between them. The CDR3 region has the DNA TGTGCCAGTAGTATAGCAGCGGTCAGCTCCTACGAGCAGTACTTC. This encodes CASSIAAVSSYEQYF.

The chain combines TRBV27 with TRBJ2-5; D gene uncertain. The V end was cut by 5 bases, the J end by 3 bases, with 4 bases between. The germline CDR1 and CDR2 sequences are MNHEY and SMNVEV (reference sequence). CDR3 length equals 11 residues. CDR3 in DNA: TGTGCCAGCAGTCCCGAAGAGACCCAGTACTTC. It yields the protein CASSPEETQYF.

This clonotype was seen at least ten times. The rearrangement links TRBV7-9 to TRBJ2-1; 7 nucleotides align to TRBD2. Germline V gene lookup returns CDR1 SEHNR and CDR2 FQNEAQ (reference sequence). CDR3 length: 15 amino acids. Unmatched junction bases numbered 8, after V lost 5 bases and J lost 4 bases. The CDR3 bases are TGTGCCAGCAGCCCCCGCGGGGGATTGTACAATGAGCAGTTCTTC. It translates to CASSPRGGLYNEQFF.

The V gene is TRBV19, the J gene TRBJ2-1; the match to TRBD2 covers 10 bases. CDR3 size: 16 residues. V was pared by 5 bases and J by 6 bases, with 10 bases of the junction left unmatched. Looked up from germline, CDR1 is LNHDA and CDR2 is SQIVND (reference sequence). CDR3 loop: CASSFQLAGEFNEQFF. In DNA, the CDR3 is TGTGCCAGTAGTTTCCAGCTAGCGGGAGAGTTCAATGAGCAGTTCTTC.

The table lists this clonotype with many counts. The CDR3 loop reads CASSLWAGGDEQYF. The DNA of the CDR3 is TGTGCCAGCAGTTTATGGGCAGGGGGCGATGAGCAGTACTTC. The V and J genes are TRBV27 and TRBJ2-7; 8 nucleotides align to TRBD1. Trimming took 1 base from V and 7 from J; bases not matched to a gene: 6. This CDR3 has 14 amino acids. Germline-derived CDR1 and CDR2 are MNHEY and SMNVEV (reference sequence).

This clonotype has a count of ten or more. CDR3 loop: CASSIKSVGEIAKNIQYF. The CDR3 DNA reads as TGTGCCAGTAGTATAAAATCGGTCGGAGAGATAGCCAAAAACATTCAGTACTTC. The chain carries TRBV19 and TRBJ2-4; D unclear. The germline V and J ends were trimmed by 2 bases and 0 bases, with 17 bases remaining between them. Germline loops: CDR1 LNHDA, CDR2 SQIVND (reference sequence). The CDR3 totals 18 residues. The complete variable domain, with remaining parts taken from reference TRBV19 and TRBJ2-4, reads DGGITQSPKYLFRKEGQNVTLSCEQNLNHDAMYWYRQDPGQGLRLIYYSQIVNDFQKGDIAEGYSVSREKKESFPLTVTSAQKNPTAFYLCASSIKSVGEIAKNIQYFGAGTRLSVL.

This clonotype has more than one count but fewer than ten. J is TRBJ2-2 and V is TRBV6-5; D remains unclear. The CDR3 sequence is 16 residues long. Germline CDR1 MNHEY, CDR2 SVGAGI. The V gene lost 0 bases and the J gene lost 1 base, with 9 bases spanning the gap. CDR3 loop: CASSYSLQMNTGELFF. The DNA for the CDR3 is TGTGCCAGCAGTTACTCTTTGCAGATGAACACCGGGGAGCTGTTTTTT.

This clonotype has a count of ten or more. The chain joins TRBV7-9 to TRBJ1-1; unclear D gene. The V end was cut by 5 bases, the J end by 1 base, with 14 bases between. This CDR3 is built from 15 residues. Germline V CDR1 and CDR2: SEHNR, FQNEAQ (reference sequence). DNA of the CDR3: TGTGCCAGCAGCCCTATAAGGTCAGCGAACACTGAAGCTTTCTTT. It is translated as CASSPIRSANTEAFF.

The CDR3 DNA is TGCGCCAGCAGCCAGACTAGCGGGGTCTCCTACAATGAGCAGTTCTTC. It is translated as CASSQTSGVSYNEQFF. The chain couples TRBV4-1 to TRBJ2-1, with 11 bases lining up with TRBD2. The CDR3 totals 16 residues. From germline, CDR1 is MGHRA and CDR2 YSYEKL. J was trimmed by 0 bases and V by 3 bases; bases with no gene match: 1.

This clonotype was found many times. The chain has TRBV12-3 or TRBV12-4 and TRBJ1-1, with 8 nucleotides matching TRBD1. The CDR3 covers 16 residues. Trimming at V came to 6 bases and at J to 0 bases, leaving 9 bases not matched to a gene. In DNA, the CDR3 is TGTGCCAGCAGGCCTTTGGACAGGGTTTTGAACACTGAAGCTTTCTTT. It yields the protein CASRPLDRVLNTEAFF.

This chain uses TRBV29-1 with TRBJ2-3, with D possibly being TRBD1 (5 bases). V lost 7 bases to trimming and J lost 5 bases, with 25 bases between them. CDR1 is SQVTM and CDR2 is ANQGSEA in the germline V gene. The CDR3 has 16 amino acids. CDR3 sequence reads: CSALGHKYTAEDTQYF. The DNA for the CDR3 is TGCAGCGCCTTGGGGCACAAGTATACCGCAGAAGATACGCAGTATTTT.

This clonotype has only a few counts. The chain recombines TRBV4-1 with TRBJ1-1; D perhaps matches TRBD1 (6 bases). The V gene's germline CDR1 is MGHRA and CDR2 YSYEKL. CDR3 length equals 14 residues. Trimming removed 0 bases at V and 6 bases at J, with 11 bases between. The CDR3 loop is CASSQEQGGSEAFF. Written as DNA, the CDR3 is TGCGCCAGCAGCCAAGAACAGGGAGGGTCTGAAGCTTTCTTT.

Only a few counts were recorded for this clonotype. The CDR3 nucleotides read TGTGCCAGCAGTTACGACGGACAGGGCTTCTACGAGCAGTACTTC. Protein product: CASSYDGQGFYEQYF. This rearrangement joins TRBV6-2 or TRBV6-3 to TRBJ2-7; TRBD1 matches at 8 bases. The CDR3 is 15 amino acids. Losses at the gene ends were 2 bases for V and 3 bases for J; bases not matched to a gene: 6. Germline V gene lookup returns CDR1 MNHEY and CDR2 SVGEGT.

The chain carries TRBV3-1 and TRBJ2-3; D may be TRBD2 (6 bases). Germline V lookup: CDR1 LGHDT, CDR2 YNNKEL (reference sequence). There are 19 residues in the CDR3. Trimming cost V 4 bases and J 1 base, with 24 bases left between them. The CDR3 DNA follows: TGTGCCAGCAGCCCTTATAAGGTTAGCGGCCTCGGCGGCACAGATACGCAGTATTTT. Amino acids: CASSPYKVSGLGGTDTQYF.

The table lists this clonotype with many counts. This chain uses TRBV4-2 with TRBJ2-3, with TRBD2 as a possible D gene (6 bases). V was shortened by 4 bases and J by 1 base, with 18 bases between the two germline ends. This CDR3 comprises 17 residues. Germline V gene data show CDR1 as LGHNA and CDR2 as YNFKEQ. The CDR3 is CASSPSGREPGTDTQYF. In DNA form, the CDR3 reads TGTGCCAGCAGCCCATCGGGACGGGAGCCTGGCACAGATACGCAGTATTTT.

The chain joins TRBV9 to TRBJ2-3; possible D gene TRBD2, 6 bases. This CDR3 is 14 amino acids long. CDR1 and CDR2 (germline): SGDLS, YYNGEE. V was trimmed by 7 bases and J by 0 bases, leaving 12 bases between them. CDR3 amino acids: CASAGRESTDTQYF. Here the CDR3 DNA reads TGTGCCAGCGCAGGGCGGGAAAGCACAGATACGCAGTATTTT.

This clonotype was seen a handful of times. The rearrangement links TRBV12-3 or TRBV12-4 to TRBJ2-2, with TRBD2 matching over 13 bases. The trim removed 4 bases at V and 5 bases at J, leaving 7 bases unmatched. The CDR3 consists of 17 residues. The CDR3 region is CASSSRLAGGTTGELFF. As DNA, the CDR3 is TGTGCCAGCAGTTCCCGACTAGCGGGAGGTACGACCGGGGAGCTGTTTTTT.

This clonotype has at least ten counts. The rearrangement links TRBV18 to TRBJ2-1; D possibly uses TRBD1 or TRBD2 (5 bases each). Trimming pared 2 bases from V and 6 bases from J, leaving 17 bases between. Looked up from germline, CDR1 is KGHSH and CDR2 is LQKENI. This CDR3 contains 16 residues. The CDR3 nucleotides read TGTGCCAGCTCACCATCTGCGGGCCATGGGACCAATGAGCAGTTCTTC. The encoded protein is CASSPSAGHGTNEQFF.

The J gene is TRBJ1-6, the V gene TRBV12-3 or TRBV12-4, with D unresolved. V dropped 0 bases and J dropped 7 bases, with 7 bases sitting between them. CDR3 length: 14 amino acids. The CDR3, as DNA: TGTGCCAGCAGTTTAGCAGGACCGAATTCACCCCTCCACTTT. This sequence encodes CASSLAGPNSPLHF.

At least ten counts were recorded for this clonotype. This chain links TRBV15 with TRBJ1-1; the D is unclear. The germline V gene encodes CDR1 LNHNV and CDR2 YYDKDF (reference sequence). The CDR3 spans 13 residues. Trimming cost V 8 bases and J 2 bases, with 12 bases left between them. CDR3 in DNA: TGTGCCACCTGCATGATGGCAAACACTGAAGCTTTCTTT. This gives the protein CATCMMANTEAFF.

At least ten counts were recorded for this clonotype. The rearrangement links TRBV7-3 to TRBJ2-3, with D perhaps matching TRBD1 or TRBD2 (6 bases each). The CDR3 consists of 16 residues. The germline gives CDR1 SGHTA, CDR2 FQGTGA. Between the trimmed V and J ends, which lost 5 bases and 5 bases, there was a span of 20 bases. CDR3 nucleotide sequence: TGTGCCAGCAGCCCACGGGGGCGATCGGCGGGAGATACGCAGTATTTT. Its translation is CASSPRGRSAGDTQYF.